Presented here are 31 T cell receptor beta chains from one specimen sequenced in a study of T-cell memory formation after mild COVID-19 (dated by TCRdb to about 2021). Library construction relied on 5' RACE. Sequencer: Illumina NovaSeq 6000. TCRdb itself trimmed the public reads at Q25 with fastp, ran MiXCR and retained productive beta chains. Rows are combined by CDR3 protein, so each entry shows the most common genes and DNA. The sample table holds around 450,000 distinct CDR3 sequences, of which 20% were seen once. The ten top clones hold approximately 8.4% of the sample. Sequences were obtained from PBMCs or a T cell subset sorted from them (not recorded which). These receptors all come from an adult woman who had mild COVID-19 (a few samples of this study predate the infection). The sample titles of this study are shuffled in the database, so cell type and time point are left out; the donor was told from shared clones.

The J gene is TRBJ2-3, the V gene TRBV5-1, with D possibly being TRBD1 (7 bases). V was pared by 0 bases and J by 2 bases, with 13 bases between. This CDR3 comprises 16 residues. Germline V CDR1 and CDR2: SGHRS, YFSETQ. The CDR3 bases are TGCGCCAGCAGCTTGGGCCAGGGGGGATCCACAGATACGCAGTATTTT. As protein: CASSLGQGGSTDTQYF.

This clonotype has a handful of counts. This chain links TRBV10-2 with TRBJ2-7; the D gene is possibly TRBD2 (5 bases). This CDR3 has 13 residues. Per the germline V gene, CDR1 is WSHSY and CDR2 is SAAADI. V lost 7 bases to trimming and J lost 2 bases, with 12 bases between them. CDR3 nucleotide sequence: TGCGCCAGCAAAGAAACCGGGACCTACGAGCAGTACTTC. Translating gives CASKETGTYEQYF.

This clonotype was detected only a few times. The CDR3 spells CASSQGGMNTEAFF. The CDR3 DNA reads as TGCGCCAGCAGCCAAGGGGGAATGAACACTGAAGCTTTCTTT. The V gene is TRBV4-3, the J gene TRBJ1-1; D ambiguous. Trimming removed 1 base from V and 0 bases from J, with 6 bases in between. There are 14 residues in the CDR3. Germline assignment: CDR1 LGHNA and CDR2 YSLEER.

The sample holds a few counts of this clonotype. The CDR3 is CASSLLAGGMITDTQYF. CDR3 bases: TGCGCCAGCAGCTTGTTGGCAGGGGGTATGATCACAGATACGCAGTATTTT. The chain links TRBV5-1 to TRBJ2-3, with 7 positions matching TRBD1. The CDR3 extends over 17 amino acids. Trimming took 1 base from V and 2 from J; bases not matched to a gene: 10. Germline V gene lookup returns CDR1 SGHRS and CDR2 YFSETQ.

V usage is TRBV15 and J usage is TRBJ1-2; TRBD1 aligns across 7 bases. Per germline, CDR1 LNHNV and CDR2 YYDKDF (reference sequence). The J segment lost 8 bases and the V segment lost 0 bases, leaving 3 bases of the junction unmatched. The CDR3 consists of 13 residues. Here the CDR3 reads CATSRDKGAGYTF. The CDR3 DNA is TGTGCCACCAGCAGAGATAAGGGGGCGGGCTACACCTTC.

The rearrangement joins TRBV28 to TRBJ2-1; 12 bases map to TRBD2. CDR3 size: 14 residues. Unmatched junction bases numbered 4, after V lost 4 bases and J lost 9 bases. Germline CDR1 and CDR2: MDHEN and SYDVKM. The CDR3 spells CASSSTSGRLEQFF. The CDR3 nucleotides read TGTGCCAGCAGTTCGACTAGCGGGAGACTTGAGCAGTTCTTC. Full variable domain (remainder filled in from reference TRBV28 and TRBJ2-1): DVKVTQSSRYLVKRTGEKVFLECVQDMDHENMFWYRQDPGLGLRLIYFSYDVKMKEKGDIPEGYSVSREKKERFSLILESASTNQTSMYLCASSSTSGRLEQFFGPGTRLTVL.

In its sample, this clonotype was seen a few times. The V gene is TRBV4-2, the J gene TRBJ2-7; 12 bases fit TRBD2. The CDR3 runs to 16 residues. With V trimmed by 4 bases and J by 0 bases, 4 bases remained unmatched. From germline, CDR1 is LGHNA and CDR2 YNFKEQ. The CDR3 is CASSRRLAGDSYEQYF. CDR3 nucleotide sequence: TGTGCCAGCAGCCGAAGACTAGCGGGAGACTCCTACGAGCAGTACTTC.

As to this clonotype: A much larger clone sits a single nucleotide away, making a read error possible. V usage is TRBV5-1 and J usage is TRBJ1-2; tentatively, D is TRBD1 (5 bases). Germline CDR1 and CDR2: SGHRS and YFSETQ. The CDR3 extends over 12 amino acids. Trimming shortened V by 1 base and J by 8 bases, and 9 bases separated the two germline ends. The CDR3 region is CASSLTWGGYTF. CDR3 nucleotide sequence: TGCGCCAGCAGCTTGACTTGGGGCGGCTACACCTTC.

This clonotype was observed a handful of times. The rearrangement links TRBV5-1 to TRBJ1-3, with a possible D match to TRBD1 (6 bases). This CDR3 contains 16 residues. V lost 4 bases and J lost 1, with 15 bases in between. Germline CDR1 is SGHRS and CDR2 is YFSETQ. The CDR3 sequence: CASSPQGTGSGNTIYF. CDR3 DNA sequence: TGCGCCAGCAGCCCCCAAGGTACAGGGTCTGGAAACACCATATATTTT.

The chain employs TRBV3-1 and TRBJ1-4; D is possibly TRBD1 (5 bases). V was clipped by 4 bases and J by 7 bases, with 19 bases between them. The CDR3 has 16 amino acids. Germline lookup yields CDR1 LGHDT and CDR2 YNNKEL (reference sequence). CDR3 bases: TGTGCCAGCAGCCCCGAAACACGGTTGCAGGGTGAAAAACTGTTTTTT. Encoded protein: CASSPETRLQGEKLFF.

This chain connects TRBV10-2 to TRBJ2-1; 8 positions agree with TRBD1. The ends lost 0 bases at V and 8 bases at J; junction bases unmatched: 15. CDR3 size: 18 residues. Germline assignment: CDR1 WSHSY and CDR2 SAAADI. This chain's CDR3 is CASSESMRRRTGSYEQFF. In DNA, the CDR3 is TGCGCCAGCAGTGAGTCGATGAGAAGAAGGACAGGGAGTTATGAGCAGTTCTTC.

This chain uses TRBV7-2 with TRBJ2-5; tentatively, D is TRBD1 (6 bases). CDR1 and CDR2 (germline): SGHTA, FQGNSA. This CDR3 region has 15 residues. The germline V and J ends were trimmed by 1 base and 5 bases, with 14 bases remaining between them. The CDR3 spells CASSLDQGRWETQYF. CDR3 nucleotide sequence: TGTGCCAGCAGCTTAGATCAGGGGCGCTGGGAGACCCAGTACTTC.

This clonotype appeared a few times. V gene TRBV25-1 combines with J gene TRBJ2-7; D uncertain. CDR3 size: 12 residues. The V and J ends lost 3 bases and 2 bases respectively, with 5 bases between them. Germline CDR1 and CDR2: MGHDK and SYGVNS. CDR3 sequence reads: CASSDIPYEQYF. CDR3 sequence (DNA): TGTGCCAGCAGTGACATCCCCTACGAGCAGTACTTC.

The chain couples TRBV7-2 to TRBJ2-1; 14 bases are a match to TRBD2. J gave up 4 bases and V 6 bases, and 5 bases lay outside the gene matches. Germline CDR1 is SGHTA and CDR2 is FQGNSA. The CDR3 covers 16 residues. The CDR3 loop is CASRGRTSGRYNEQFF. The CDR3 DNA sequence: TGTGCCAGCAGGGGGCGGACTAGCGGGAGGTACAATGAGCAGTTCTTC.

The gene calls are TRBV4-2 and TRBJ1-5; TRBD1 matches at 8 bases. Per germline, CDR1 LGHNA and CDR2 YNFKEQ. With 1 base clipped from V and 5 bases from J, the junction kept 7 bases outside the gene matches. This CDR3 is 16 amino acids long. The CDR3 spells CASSQADRARDQPQHF. Here the CDR3 DNA reads TGTGCCAGCAGCCAAGCGGACAGGGCGAGGGATCAGCCCCAGCATTTT.

V usage is TRBV4-1 and J usage is TRBJ2-7, with D possibly being TRBD1 (6 bases). Germline CDR1 MGHRA, CDR2 YSYEKL. The CDR3 is 12 residues long. The V end was cut by 8 bases, the J end by 4 bases, with 12 bases between. The CDR3 DNA reads TGCGCCAGCGGGACGACAGGTTACGAGCAGTACTTC. Its translation: CASGTTGYEQYF.

This sequence joins TRBV7-8 and TRBJ2-7; the match to TRBD1 covers 10 bases. Germline assignment: CDR1 SGHVS and CDR2 FQNEAQ. The V and J ends lost 6 bases and 3 bases, in that order; junction bases with no gene match: 11. The CDR3 sequence is 16 residues long. The CDR3 sequence: CASSTPRDRGDYEQYF. CDR3 DNA sequence: TGTGCCAGCAGTACCCCGAGGGACAGGGGAGACTACGAGCAGTACTTC. Looking up the rest from reference TRBV7-8 and TRBJ2-7 gives the full variable domain: GAGVSQSPRYKVAKRGQDVALRCDPISGHVSLFWYQQALGQGPEFLTYFQNEAQLDKSGLPSDRFFAERPEGSVSTLKIQRTQQEDSAVYLCASSTPRDRGDYEQYFGPGTRLTVT.

This chain links TRBV7-9 with TRBJ2-5; 8 nucleotides match TRBD1. Germline V gene lookup returns CDR1 SEHNR and CDR2 FQNEAQ (reference sequence). V shed 5 bases, J shed 4 bases, and the junction held 9 bases outside the gene matches. The CDR3 covers 15 residues. CDR3 DNA sequence: TGTGCCAGCAGCCCAGAGGACAGGGTGGGAGAGACCCAGTACTTC. Translation: CASSPEDRVGETQYF.

V gene TRBV4-1 combines with J gene TRBJ1-1; TRBD1 is a possible D gene (6 bases). Germline V gives CDR1 MGHRA, CDR2 YSYEKL. Trimming took 3 bases from V and 4 from J, leaving 12 bases between them. The CDR3 is 14 amino acids. In nucleotides, the CDR3 is TGCGCCAGCAGCCAGGGGGGGGCGACCACTGAAGCTTTCTTT. This gives the protein CASSQGGATTEAFF.

The chain combines TRBV11-2 with TRBJ2-5, with a weak D call TRBD1 (6 bases). Looked up from germline, CDR1 is SGHAT and CDR2 is FQNNGV. V dropped 6 bases and J dropped 1 base, with 18 bases sitting between them. This CDR3 is 16 amino acids long. The DNA of the CDR3 is TGTGCCAGCAGAGCCCCGGGACATAAGACCCAAGAGACCCAGTACTTC. It yields the protein CASRAPGHKTQETQYF.

This clonotype turned up a few times. This rearrangement joins TRBV20-1 to TRBJ1-1; D is possibly TRBD1 (5 bases). CDR1 is DFQATT, CDR2 SNEGSKA, per germline (reference sequence). The CDR3 has 17 amino acids. V was clipped by 0 bases and J by 0 bases, with 17 bases between them. The CDR3 bases are TGCAGTGCTAGAGATTGGTGGGTAGGGACGTTGAACACTGAAGCTTTCTTT. Protein: CSARDWWVGTLNTEAFF.

The chain couples TRBV12-3 or TRBV12-4 to TRBJ2-1; 10 bases map to TRBD2. Trimming cost V 5 bases and J 7 bases; bases outside gene matches: 8. The CDR3 runs 15 residues. The CDR3 here is CASSQSGGAVNEQFF. CDR3 sequence (DNA): TGTGCCAGCAGTCAAAGCGGGGGGGCCGTAAATGAGCAGTTCTTC.

The rearrangement joins TRBV5-1 to TRBJ2-6; 9 nucleotides match TRBD1. Germline CDR1 and CDR2: SGHRS and YFSETQ. The CDR3 totals 18 residues. V lost 0 bases to trimming and J lost 0 bases; unmatched junction nucleotides: 4. CDR3 bases: TGCGCCAGCAGCTTGGTGGACAGGGGAAGCTCTGGGGCCAACGTCCTGACTTTC. Translated: CASSLVDRGSSGANVLTF.

The V gene is TRBV12-3 or TRBV12-4, the J gene TRBJ1-2; maybe TRBD1 (5 bases). The CDR3 is 14 amino acids. V lost 5 bases and J 4 bases, leaving 14 bases between the germline ends. CDR3 sequence (DNA): TGTGCCAGCAGTAGGTCGACAGAGAGCTATGGCTACACCTTC. Translation gives CASSRSTESYGYTF.

The CDR3 loop reads CASSPHRSGMRNEQFF. The CDR3 DNA reads TGTGCCAGCAGCCCCCACAGGAGCGGGATGCGGAATGAGCAGTTCTTC. This rearrangement joins TRBV7-2 to TRBJ2-1; 7 nucleotides line up with TRBD2. Germline loops: CDR1 SGHTA, CDR2 FQGNSA. The CDR3 has 16 residues. Trimming removed 5 bases from V and 7 bases from J; junction bases left unmatched: 14.

The chain links TRBV14 to TRBJ2-1; 10 bases match TRBD2. The CDR3 consists of 21 residues. The germline CDR1 and CDR2 sequences are SGHDN and FVKESK. Unmatched junction bases numbered 16, after V lost 2 bases and J lost 0 bases. The CDR3 DNA follows: TGTGCCAGCAGCCAAACCTATGCTCTAGCGGGAGCTGTTATCTCCTACAATGAGCAGTTCTTC. Translated: CASSQTYALAGAVISYNEQFF.

This chain links TRBV6-2 or TRBV6-3 with TRBJ2-3; 11 nucleotides line up with TRBD2. V was clipped by 6 bases and J by 5 bases; unmatched bases: 13. CDR1 is MNHEY, CDR2 SVGEGT, per germline. This CDR3 has 17 amino acids. The CDR3 coding sequence is TGTGCCAGCAGCGACACCGTAGCGGGAGGGCCAGGAGATACGCAGTATTTT. Residues: CASSDTVAGGPGDTQYF.

This clonotype was observed a handful of times. The chain links TRBV29-1 to TRBJ1-4; no clear D gene. The germline V gene has CDR1 SQVTM and CDR2 ANQGSEA. CDR3 length equals 12 residues. Trimming shortened V by 6 bases and J by 0 bases, and 5 bases separated the two germline ends. The CDR3 is CSVSSTNEKLFF. For the CDR3, the DNA is TGCAGCGTCTCTTCAACTAATGAAAAACTGTTTTTT. Complete variable domain (other parts from reference TRBV29-1 and TRBJ1-4): SAVISQKPSRDICQRGTSLTIQCQVDSQVTMMFWYRQQPGQSLTLIATANQGSEATYESGFVIDKFPISRPNLTFSTLTVSNMSPEDSSIYLCSVSSTNEKLFFGSGTQLSVL.

This rearrangement joins TRBV19 to TRBJ1-1; D is perhaps TRBD1 (6 bases). Germline values: CDR1 LNHDA, CDR2 SQIVND (reference sequence). The CDR3 has 15 residues. Deletions cut 1 base from V and 3 bases from J, with 12 bases between. The CDR3 coding sequence is TGTGCCAGTAGTATAGGAGGACAGCCCTACACTGAAGCTTTCTTT. Protein product: CASSIGGQPYTEAFF.

This clonotype has just one count. This sequence joins TRBV10-3 and TRBJ2-7; a possible D gene is TRBD2 (6 bases). Trimming cost V 4 bases and J 2 bases, with 9 bases left between them. The CDR3 runs to 13 residues. Looked up from germline, CDR1 is ENHRY and CDR2 is SYGVKD. The CDR3: CAISGREPYEQYF. For the CDR3, the DNA is TGTGCCATCAGTGGTCGGGAGCCCTACGAGCAGTACTTC.

This clonotype was counted a few times. This chain connects TRBV12-3 or TRBV12-4 to TRBJ1-5, with 12 bases matching TRBD1. V trimming: 5 bases; J trimming: 7 bases; junction bases outside the gene matches: 6. The CDR3 is 15 amino acids. The CDR3 spells CASSSRDRGRQPQHF. CDR3 coding DNA: TGTGCCAGCAGTAGCCGGGACAGGGGGCGGCAGCCCCAGCATTTT.